Listed here are 30 T cell receptor beta chains from one sample, sequenced in a study of blood T cell repertoires in COVID-19. Data came from immunoSEQ multiplex PCR; TCRdb stores just in-frame clones and leaves some out. Found here are about 160,000 clones, about 90% of them singletons; the top ten hold about 4.8%. The sequencing input was peripheral blood. The origin of the receptors is a man under 40 with COVID-19, enrolled during active disease.

This chain links TRBV6-5 with TRBJ2-7, with 9 bases that match TRBD2. The trim removed 1 base at V and 5 bases at J, leaving 9 bases unmatched. Germline V gene lookup returns CDR1 MNHEY and CDR2 SVGAGI. This CDR3 is built from 16 residues. CDR3 DNA sequence: TGTGCCAGCAGTTACTTAGCGGGAGATCTCTTGGACGAGCAGTACTTC. Protein: CASSYLAGDLLDEQYF.

This clone was detected only once. J is TRBJ2-7 and V is TRBV7-2, with 8 positions matching TRBD1. Germline V gene sequence: CDR1 SGHTA, CDR2 FQGNSA. This CDR3 has 14 residues. V lost 3 bases and J lost 2; bases outside the gene matches: 3. CDR3: CASSLQGAPYEQYF. DNA for the CDR3: TGTGCCAGCAGCTTGCAGGGGGCCCCCTACGAGCAGTACTTC.

The rearrangement uses TRBV19 and TRBJ1-1, with a weak D call TRBD1 (5 bases). The CDR3 spans 14 residues. CDR1 is LNHDA, CDR2 SQIVND, per germline (reference sequence). Trimming stripped 4 bases from V and 2 bases from J, with 11 bases between. The CDR3 coding sequence is TGTGCCAGTAGTAGGGGCAGAGACAACACTGAAGCTTTCTTT. Its protein is CASSRGRDNTEAFF.

This CDR3 is CASSLSGDRGRAFF. CDR3 nucleotides: TGTGCCAGCAGTTTATCTGGGGACAGGGGGCGAGCTTTCTTT. This chain links TRBV27 with TRBJ1-1, with 12 bases fitting TRBD1. Germline-derived CDR1 and CDR2 are MNHEY and SMNVEV (reference sequence). Trimming removed 0 bases from V and 10 bases from J; junction bases left unmatched: 3. The CDR3 consists of 14 residues.

The chain combines TRBV4-2 with TRBJ1-5, with D tentatively TRBD1 (6 bases). V gave up 1 base and J gave up 3 bases, with 10 bases separating them. Per the germline V gene, CDR1 is LGHNA and CDR2 is YNFKEQ. The CDR3 covers 15 residues. CDR3 in amino acids: CASSQGGQDNQPQHF. CDR3 in DNA: TGTGCCAGCAGCCAAGGGGGGCAAGACAATCAGCCCCAGCATTTT.

This rearrangement joins TRBV11-2 to TRBJ2-6, with D unclear. Deletions cut 11 bases from V and 0 bases from J, with 11 bases between. In germline, CDR1 is SGHAT, CDR2 FQNNGV. The CDR3 loop spans 14 amino acids. In DNA form, the CDR3 reads TGTGCCTCGTTACGGGTCTCTGGGGCCAACGTCCTGACTTTC. Translation gives CASLRVSGANVLTF. Looking up the rest from reference TRBV11-2 and TRBJ2-6 gives the full variable domain: EAGVAQSPRYKIIEKRQSVAFWCNPISGHATLYWYQQILGQGPKLLIQFQNNGVVDDSQLPKDRFSAERLKGVDSTLKIQPAKLEDSAVYLCASLRVSGANVLTFGAGSRLTVL.

A remark on this clone: The same CDR3 is also encoded by other DNA sequences in this sample. V gene TRBV18 combines with J gene TRBJ2-7; a possible D gene is TRBD2 (5 bases). The V gene lost 3 bases and the J gene lost 0 bases, with 6 bases spanning the gap. CDR1 and CDR2 (germline): KGHSH, LQKENI. The CDR3 covers 13 residues. The CDR3 loop is CASSPSVSYEQYF. The CDR3 nucleotides are TGTGCCAGCTCACCTAGCGTCTCCTACGAGCAGTACTTC.

V and J are TRBV27 and TRBJ1-1; no clear D gene. This CDR3 comprises 13 residues. Looked up from germline, CDR1 is MNHEY and CDR2 is SMNVEV (reference sequence). With 4 bases removed from V and 1 base from J, the gap between germline ends came to 7 bases. The CDR3 DNA follows: TGTGCCAGCAGTTACGGTCGGAACACTGAAGCTTTCTTT. As protein: CASSYGRNTEAFF.

The gene calls are TRBV5-1 and TRBJ2-7, with D tentatively TRBD2 (6 bases). V was clipped by 4 bases and J by 6 bases, with 14 bases between them. There are 13 residues in the CDR3. Germline-derived CDR1 and CDR2 are SGHRS and YFSETQ. The CDR3 region has the DNA TGCGCCAGCAGCCCTGGGACTTCGAGCGAGCAGTACTTC. Translation: CASSPGTSSEQYF. The full variable domain, in which reference TRBV5-1 and TRBJ2-7 provide the parts outside the CDR3, is KAGVTQTPRYLIKTRGQQVTLSCSPISGHRSVSWYQQTPGQGLQFLFEYFSETQRNKGNFPGRFSGRQFSNSRSEMNVSTLELGDSALYLCASSPGTSSEQYFGPGTRLTVT.

This chain connects TRBV19 to TRBJ2-7; 9 bases are shared with TRBD1. CDR3 size: 14 residues. CDR1 is LNHDA and CDR2 is SQIVND in the germline V gene (reference sequence). The V segment lost 4 bases and the J segment 5 bases; nucleotides outside the gene matches: 6. The CDR3 is CASSRRRTGDEQYF. In DNA, the CDR3 is TGTGCCAGTAGTAGAAGGCGGACAGGGGACGAGCAGTACTTC. The full variable domain, rest sourced from reference TRBV19 and TRBJ2-7, is DGGITQSPKYLFRKEGQNVTLSCEQNLNHDAMYWYRQDPGQGLRLIYYSQIVNDFQKGDIAEGYSVSREKKESFPLTVTSAQKNPTAFYLCASSRRRTGDEQYFGPGTRLTVT.

V gene TRBV7-9 combines with J gene TRBJ1-1; 12 bases are a match to TRBD1. Germline values: CDR1 SEHNR, CDR2 FQNEAQ (reference sequence). This CDR3 comprises 16 residues. Unmatched junction bases numbered 10, after V lost 5 bases and J lost 6 bases. CDR3 coding DNA: TGTGCCAGCAGCGCGGGGACAGGGGGCGGAAAGTCTGAAGCTTTCTTT. As protein: CASSAGTGGGKSEAFF.

The V and J genes are TRBV24-1 and TRBJ2-2; TRBD2 aligns across 8 bases. In germline, CDR1 is KGHDR, CDR2 SFDVKD. Losses at the gene ends were 11 bases for V and 8 bases for J; bases not matched to a gene: 6. The CDR3 extends over 12 amino acids. Written as DNA, the CDR3 is TGTGCCAGCAGCGGGGGATATGGGGAGCTGTTTTTT. Translation gives CASSGGYGELFF.

The rearrangement uses TRBV7-9 and TRBJ2-4, with D possibly being TRBD2 (5 bases). This CDR3 is 16 amino acids long. Germline V CDR1 and CDR2: SEHNR, FQNEAQ (reference sequence). V lost 1 base, J lost 0 bases, and 10 bases lay in between. DNA of the CDR3: TGTGCCAGCAGCTTAGGGAGCGGAATAGCCAAAAACATTCAGTACTTC. It codes for CASSLGSGIAKNIQYF. The full variable domain, in which reference TRBV7-9 and TRBJ2-4 provide the parts outside the CDR3, is DTGVSQNPRHKITKRGQNVTFRCDPISEHNRLYWYRQTLGQGPEFLTYFQNEAQLEKSRLLSDRFSAERPKGSFSTLEIQRTEQGDSAMYLCASSLGSGIAKNIQYFGAGTRLSVL.

This chain joins TRBV2 and TRBJ1-2; 7 bases map to TRBD1. The CDR3 covers 13 residues. The V gene's germline CDR1 is SNHLY and CDR2 FYNNEI. V was pared by 6 bases and J by 7 bases, with 8 bases of the junction left unmatched. In DNA, the CDR3 is TGTGCCAGCAGCGACGACAGGGAAGGTGGCTACACCTTC. This encodes CASSDDREGGYTF.

The rearrangement joins TRBV5-5 to TRBJ1-5, with D tentatively TRBD1 (5 bases). The CDR3 has 14 residues. The V end was cut by 4 bases, the J end by 5 bases, with 13 bases between. Looked up from germline, CDR1 is SGHKS and CDR2 is YYEKEE (reference sequence). CDR3 protein: CASSRGRGDQPQHF. The CDR3 DNA reads as TGTGCCAGCAGCCGGGGTCGGGGGGATCAGCCCCAGCATTTT.

The J gene is TRBJ1-1, the V gene TRBV28; 8 nucleotides align to TRBD1. V gave up 1 base and J gave up 3 bases; unmatched junction bases: 4. Germline lookup yields CDR1 MDHEN and CDR2 SYDVKM. This CDR3 is built from 15 residues. This chain's CDR3 is CASSLFSGGDTEAFF. The CDR3 region has the DNA TGTGCCAGCAGTTTATTCTCAGGGGGCGACACTGAAGCTTTCTTT.

The chain carries TRBV9 and TRBJ1-2, with D possibly being TRBD1 (6 bases). CDR1 and CDR2 from the germline V gene are SGDLS and YYNGEE. Trimming removed 3 bases from V and 4 bases from J, with 13 bases in between. The CDR3 covers 14 residues. The CDR3 DNA reads as TGTGCCAGCAGCGGGCGGGGGCCTGGCTATGGCTACACCTTC. This translates into CASSGRGPGYGYTF.

The chain recombines TRBV29-1 with TRBJ1-2; D is ambiguous. Trimming took off 3 bases at V and 8 bases at J, with 10 bases between the two ends. This CDR3 is 11 amino acids long. The germline CDR1 and CDR2 sequences are SQVTM and ANQGSEA. The CDR3 DNA follows: TGCAGCGTTGATTCGGGGAAGGGCTACACCTTC. Residues: CSVDSGKGYTF.

The gene calls are TRBV4-3 and TRBJ2-1; D gene ambiguous. This CDR3 region has 14 residues. The germline V gene encodes CDR1 LGHNA and CDR2 YSLEER. Trimming removed 0 bases from V and 1 base from J, with 4 bases in between. This CDR3 reads CASSQDKSYNEQFF. The CDR3 DNA reads as TGCGCCAGCAGCCAAGATAAATCCTACAATGAGCAGTTCTTC.

In DNA, the CDR3 is TGTGCCACCAGTGATGGAGGCGGGAGGGAGGCAGATACGCAGTATTTT. This gives the protein CATSDGGGREADTQYF. This rearrangement joins TRBV24-1 to TRBJ2-3; 9 bases map to TRBD2. The CDR3 consists of 16 residues. Germline V gene data show CDR1 as KGHDR and CDR2 as SFDVKD. V was pared by 3 bases and J by 4 bases, with 7 bases of the junction left unmatched.

This chain links TRBV5-4 with TRBJ1-2, with 10 bases aligning to TRBD1. The CDR3 consists of 15 residues. V gave up 4 bases and J gave up 5 bases; unmatched junction bases: 8. Germline loops: CDR1 SGHNT, CDR2 YYREEE (reference sequence). In nucleotides, the CDR3 is TGTGCCAGCAGCGATGACAGGGGGCGAAGTTATGGCTACACCTTC. Its protein product is CASSDDRGRSYGYTF. Variable domain in full (rest from reference TRBV5-4 and TRBJ1-2): ETGVTQSPTHLIKTRGQQVTLRCSSQSGHNTVSWYQQALGQGPQFIFQYYREEENGRGNFPPRFSGLQFPNYSSELNVNALELDDSALYLCASSDDRGRSYGYTFGSGTRLTVV.

The chain recombines TRBV10-3 with TRBJ1-6; D is undetermined. Germline CDR1 reads ENHRY; CDR2 reads SYGVKD. Trimming stripped 1 base from V and 7 bases from J, with 8 bases between. The CDR3 runs 14 residues. CDR3 region: CAISEFNTNSPLHF. The CDR3 DNA reads as TGTGCCATCAGTGAGTTTAACACGAATTCACCCCTCCACTTT.

This sequence joins TRBV6-2 or TRBV6-3 and TRBJ1-2; 7 bases fit TRBD1. V lost 2 bases to trimming and J lost 4 bases; unmatched junction nucleotides: 7. This CDR3 region has 15 residues. The germline V gene encodes CDR1 MNHEY and CDR2 SVGEGT. The CDR3 coding sequence is TGTGCCAGCAGTTACGGCAGGGGGACTTTCTATGGCTACACCTTC. Its protein product is CASSYGRGTFYGYTF.

Points on this clone: The same CDR3 is also encoded by other DNA sequences in this sample. The chain has TRBV28 and TRBJ2-7; D uncertain. V lost 3 bases and J lost 3, with 3 bases in between. The CDR3 consists of 11 residues. The germline CDR1 and CDR2 sequences are MDHEN and SYDVKM. The chain's CDR3 is CASSFRYEQYF. The CDR3 nucleotides are TGTGCCAGCAGTTTCCGCTACGAGCAGTACTTC. The entire variable domain, with the rest obtained from reference TRBV28 and TRBJ2-7, is as follows: DVKVTQSSRYLVKRTGEKVFLECVQDMDHENMFWYRQDPGLGLRLIYFSYDVKMKEKGDIPEGYSVSREKKERFSLILESASTNQTSMYLCASSFRYEQYFGPGTRLTVT.

The rearrangement uses TRBV5-1 and TRBJ2-3, with 9 bases that match TRBD1. Germline CDR1 is SGHRS and CDR2 is YFSETQ. V lost 0 bases, J lost 4 bases, and 6 bases stayed unmatched. This CDR3 is 16 amino acids long. The CDR3 loop is CASSLAATGGADTQYF. DNA for the CDR3: TGCGCCAGCAGCTTGGCAGCGACAGGGGGTGCAGATACGCAGTATTTT. Based on the CDR3 plus reference TRBV5-1 and TRBJ2-3, the full variable domain is KAGVTQTPRYLIKTRGQQVTLSCSPISGHRSVSWYQQTPGQGLQFLFEYFSETQRNKGNFPGRFSGRQFSNSRSEMNVSTLELGDSALYLCASSLAATGGADTQYFGPGTRLTVL.

The V and J genes are TRBV28 and TRBJ2-2; D gene unclear. Between the trimmed V and J ends, which lost 2 bases and 2 bases, there was a span of 6 bases. The CDR3 sequence is 14 residues long. Looked up from germline, CDR1 is MDHEN and CDR2 is SYDVKM. The CDR3 DNA sequence: TGTGCCAGCAGTTTAAACAGTAACACCGGGGAGCTGTTTTTT. Amino acid sequence: CASSLNSNTGELFF.

J is TRBJ2-7 and V is TRBV6-2 or TRBV6-3; 8 nucleotides align to TRBD2. V shed 2 bases, J shed 2 bases, and the junction held 8 bases outside the gene matches. Looked up from germline, CDR1 is MNHEY and CDR2 is SVGEGT. This CDR3 is built from 16 residues. The CDR3 loop reads CASSYRSTSGTYEQYF. CDR3 DNA: TGTGCCAGCAGTTACCGTTCAACTAGCGGCACCTACGAGCAGTACTTC.

V is TRBV3-1 (or the pseudogene TRBV3-2) and J is TRBJ1-3; 7 nucleotides align to TRBD1. CDR3 size: 16 residues. Germline CDR1 reads LGHDT; CDR2 reads YNNKEL (reference sequence). V was clipped by 2 bases and J by 3 bases; unmatched bases: 7. In DNA, the CDR3 is TGTGCCAGCAGCCAACCTACAGGGGAAAGTGGAAACACCATATATTTT. Translating gives CASSQPTGESGNTIYF.

The genes are TRBV27 and TRBJ2-7; the match to TRBD1 covers 8 bases. Germline V gives CDR1 MNHEY, CDR2 SMNVEV (reference sequence). V dropped 5 bases and J dropped 3; count of bases not matched to a gene: 12. The CDR3 is 16 residues long. This chain's CDR3 is CASSDLIGQGNYEQYF. The CDR3 DNA follows: TGTGCCAGCAGTGATCTGATAGGACAGGGTAACTACGAGCAGTACTTC.

This clone appeared a few times. This sequence joins TRBV5-6 and TRBJ1-2; TRBD1 agrees at 10 bases. In germline, CDR1 is SGHDT, CDR2 YYEEEE. This CDR3 contains 17 residues. V shed 0 bases, J shed 6 bases, and the junction held 11 bases outside the gene matches. The CDR3 DNA reads TGTGCCAGCAGCTTGGAATTAAGGACAGGGGGTTGGAATGGCTACACCTTC. Translated, it gives CASSLELRTGGWNGYTF.